The source of this TCR beta chain is a study of T cells in women clearing cervical HPV infection. Overall study context: Control women cleared a single incident HPV16 infection within 12 months. Broader study findings: CIN3+ cases had significantly higher TCR richness than controls; evenness did not differ.

The data were produced by immunoSEQ multiplex PCR, yet TCRdb's version contains in-frame clones alone and is incomplete. Its listing shows 25,000 to 35,000 clones. Germline assignment: CDR1 SGHRS and CDR2 YFSETQ. J lost 2 bases, V lost 3 bases, and 4 bases had no gene match. The CDR3 has 17 amino acids. Concerning this clone: Its specificity is unknown. The read is 3 residues too short to cover the CDR3 end, so that end is filled in from the germline J gene.

The chain links TRBV5-1 to TRBJ2-3, with TRBD2 matching over 15 bases. Sequencing was carried out using blood buffy coat. This receptor was identified in a woman between 18 and 70 years old with a cervical HPV16 infection that either progressed to CIN3+ or cleared (not recorded which). CDR3 protein: CASSWGTSGRNTDTQYF. The sequenced CDR3 bases are TGCGCCAGCAGCTGGGGGACTAGCGGGAGGAACACAGATACG. Using reference TRBV5-1 and TRBJ2-3 for the parts outside the CDR3, the full variable domain is KAGVTQTPRYLIKTRGQQVTLSCSPISGHRSVSWYQQTPGQGLQFLFEYFSETQRNKGNFPGRFSGRQFSNSRSEMNVSTLELGDSALYLCASSWGTSGRNTDTQYFGPGTRLTVL.